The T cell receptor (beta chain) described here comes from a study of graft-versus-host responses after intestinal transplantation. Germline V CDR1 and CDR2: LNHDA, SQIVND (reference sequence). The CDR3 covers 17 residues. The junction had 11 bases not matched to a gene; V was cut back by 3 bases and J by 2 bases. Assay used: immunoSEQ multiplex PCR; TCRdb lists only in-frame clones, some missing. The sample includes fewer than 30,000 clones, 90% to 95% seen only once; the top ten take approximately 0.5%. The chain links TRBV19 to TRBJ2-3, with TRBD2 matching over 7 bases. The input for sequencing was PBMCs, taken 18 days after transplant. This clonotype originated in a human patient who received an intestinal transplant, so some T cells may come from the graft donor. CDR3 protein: CASSMSFAGVLTDTQYF. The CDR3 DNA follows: TGTGCCAGTAGTATGAGTTTTGCGGGGGTTCTCACAGATACGCAGTATTTT.